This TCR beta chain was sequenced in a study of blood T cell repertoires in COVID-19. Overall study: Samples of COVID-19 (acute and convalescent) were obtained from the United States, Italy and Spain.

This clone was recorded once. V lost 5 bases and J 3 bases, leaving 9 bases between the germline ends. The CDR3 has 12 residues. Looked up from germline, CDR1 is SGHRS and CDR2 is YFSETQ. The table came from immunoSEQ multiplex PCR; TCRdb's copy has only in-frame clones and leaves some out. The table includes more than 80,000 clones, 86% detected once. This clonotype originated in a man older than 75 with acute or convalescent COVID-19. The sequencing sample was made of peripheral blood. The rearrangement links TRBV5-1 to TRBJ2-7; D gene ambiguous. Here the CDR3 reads CASRSSGYEQYF. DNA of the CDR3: TGCGCCAGCAGGTCCTCAGGCTACGAGCAGTACTTC.